This record covers a single T cell receptor (beta chain). No antigen is known for it. Baseline, cycle 4 day 1, and cycle 7 day 1 were the blood sampling points. Using immunoSEQ multiplex PCR, the repertoire was profiled, and TCRdb retains in-frame clones only, with some absent. The sample carries approximately 18,000 clones, around 67% recorded once. This specimen comes from a study of OX40 agonist ivuxolimab in advanced cancers. Study in general: At 0.01 to 10 mg/kg, ivuxolimab was administered intravenously to patients every 2 weeks. Anti-PD-1, anti-PD-L1 or anti-CTLA-4 therapy given earlier was allowed, and roughly 40% had some. Study-wide results and caveats: Compared with CD4+, CD8+ T cells on average had more expanded clones.

The sequencing here drew on CD4+ or CD8+ T cells sorted from blood, taken in a trial of the OX40 agonist ivuxolimab. This TCR came from an adult with an advanced solid tumor such as melanoma, head and neck, liver or kidney cancer.

Here the CDR3 reads CASSLGGGAYNEQFF. DNA of the CDR3: TGTGCCAGCAGCTTAGGTGGGGGCGCATACAATGAGCAGTTCTTC. The chain uses TRBV7-9 and TRBJ2-1; possibly TRBD1 for D (6 bases). The length of the CDR3 is 15 residues. CDR1 and CDR2 from the germline V gene are SEHNR and FQNEAQ (reference sequence). V lost 1 base to trimming and J lost 4 bases, with 11 bases between them.